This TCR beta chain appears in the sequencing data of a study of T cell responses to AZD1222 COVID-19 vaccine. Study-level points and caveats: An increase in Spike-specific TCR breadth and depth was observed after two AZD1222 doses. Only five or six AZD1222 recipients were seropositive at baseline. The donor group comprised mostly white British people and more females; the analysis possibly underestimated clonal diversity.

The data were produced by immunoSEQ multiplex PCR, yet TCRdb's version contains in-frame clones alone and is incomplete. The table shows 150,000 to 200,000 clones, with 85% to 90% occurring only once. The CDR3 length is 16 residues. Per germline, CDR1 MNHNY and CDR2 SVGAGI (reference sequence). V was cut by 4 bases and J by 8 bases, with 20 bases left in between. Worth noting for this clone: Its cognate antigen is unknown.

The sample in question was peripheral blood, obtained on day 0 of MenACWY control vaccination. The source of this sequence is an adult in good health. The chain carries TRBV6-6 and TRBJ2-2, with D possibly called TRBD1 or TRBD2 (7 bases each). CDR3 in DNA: TGTGCCAGCAGTTTTGACAGGGAGGGGTTTGCTGGGGAGCTGTTTTTT. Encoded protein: CASSFDREGFAGELFF.